What follows are 19 T cell receptor beta chains derived from one specimen sequenced in a study of cytomegalovirus exposure and HLA in healthy donors. PCR employed 60 Vbeta and 13 Jbeta primers. TCRdb's table, derived via immunoSEQ multiplex PCR, lists solely in-frame clones and lacks some. Of about 140,000 clones in the sample, roughly four fifths are singletons; the top ten hold 8.8%. The sequencing input was PBMCs. The receptors here all came from a woman in her 50s in good health and CMV-seropositive.

The chain has TRBV19 and TRBJ1-2; no clear D gene. This CDR3 is built from 13 residues. V shed 6 bases and J shed 8 bases, with 16 bases lying between them. Per the germline V gene, CDR1 is LNHDA and CDR2 is SQIVND (reference sequence). The CDR3: CASRITGGEGYTF. CDR3 nucleotide sequence: TGTGCCAGTAGGATCACCGGCGGGGAGGGCTACACCTTC.

This clone occurred a few times. This rearrangement joins TRBV5-1 to TRBJ1-1, with D maybe TRBD1 (5 bases). The V gene lost 2 bases and the J gene lost 4 bases, with 9 bases spanning the gap. Germline CDR1 SGHRS, CDR2 YFSETQ. The CDR3 loop spans 13 amino acids. The chain's CDR3 is CASSFTQGTEAFF. The CDR3 DNA reads TGCGCCAGCAGCTTTACCCAGGGCACTGAAGCTTTCTTT. The full variable domain, with the rest looked up from reference TRBV5-1 and TRBJ1-1, is KAGVTQTPRYLIKTRGQQVTLSCSPISGHRSVSWYQQTPGQGLQFLFEYFSETQRNKGNFPGRFSGRQFSNSRSEMNVSTLELGDSALYLCASSFTQGTEAFFGQGTRLTVV.

The DNA of the CDR3 is TGTGCCAGCACCGATTCAGGGGAGGGCTACGAGCAGTACTTC. Translated, it gives CASTDSGEGYEQYF. The chain uses TRBV28 and TRBJ2-7; a possible D gene is TRBD2 (7 bases). Germline V lookup: CDR1 MDHEN, CDR2 SYDVKM. The CDR3 covers 14 residues. The V end lost 7 bases, the J end lost 3 bases, and 16 bases lay between the germline ends.

The rearrangement links TRBV6-5 to TRBJ2-2; unclear D gene. V dropped 4 bases and J dropped 0 bases, with 12 bases sitting between them. The CDR3 runs to 16 residues. From germline, CDR1 is MNHEY and CDR2 SVGAGI. CDR3 amino acids: CASSSLAPPNTGELFF. As DNA, the CDR3 is TGTGCCAGCAGTTCGTTGGCACCCCCGAACACCGGGGAGCTGTTTTTT.

A single count supports this clone. The chain joins TRBV2 to TRBJ1-4; no firm D call. This CDR3 has 15 residues. Per germline, CDR1 SNHLY and CDR2 FYNNEI. Between the trimmed V and J ends, which lost 2 bases and 0 bases, there was a span of 7 bases. The CDR3 region is CASSEFSATNEKLFF. DNA for the CDR3: TGTGCCAGCAGTGAATTCAGCGCAACTAATGAAAAACTGTTTTTT.

The chain carries TRBV5-1 and TRBJ1-4; the match to TRBD1 covers 10 bases. CDR3 size: 19 residues. The V and J ends lost 0 bases and 0 bases, in that order; junction bases with no gene match: 8. Germline V gives CDR1 SGHRS, CDR2 YFSETQ. The CDR3 is CASSLAGTGVSATNEKLFF. DNA for the CDR3: TGCGCCAGCAGCTTGGCCGGGACAGGGGTTTCGGCAACTAATGAAAAACTGTTTTTT.

This rearrangement joins TRBV6-5 to TRBJ1-4; D is perhaps TRBD1 (6 bases). V shed 5 bases and J shed 8 bases, with 18 bases lying between them. Germline CDR1 MNHEY, CDR2 SVGAGI. This CDR3 spans 15 amino acids. CDR3 residues: CASSRSQGNREKLFF. CDR3 in DNA: TGTGCCAGCAGTAGGTCTCAGGGGAACAGGGAAAAACTGTTTTTT.

The chain is built from TRBV6-6 and TRBJ1-1; 9 nucleotides align to TRBD1. This CDR3 is 15 amino acids long. J gave up 1 base and V 0 bases, and 0 bases lay outside the gene matches. Germline V gives CDR1 MNHNY, CDR2 SVGAGI (reference sequence). CDR3 sequence reads: CASSYSDRGNTEAFF. CDR3 coding DNA: TGTGCCAGCAGTTACTCGGACAGGGGGAACACTGAAGCTTTCTTT.

The chain uses TRBV6-5 and TRBJ2-6; TRBD1 might be the D (5 bases). Per germline, CDR1 MNHEY and CDR2 SVGAGI. This CDR3 is built from 15 residues. V gave up 2 bases and J gave up 2 bases, with 7 bases separating them. The chain's CDR3 is CASSYAGTGANVLTF. The CDR3 coding sequence is TGTGCCAGCAGTTACGCAGGGACTGGGGCCAACGTCCTGACTTTC.

This clone has only one observation. The chain joins TRBV10-3 to TRBJ2-2, with 13 nucleotides matching TRBD2. CDR3 length equals 17 residues. CDR1 and CDR2 (germline): ENHRY, SYGVKD. V shed 8 bases, J shed 5 bases, and the junction held 11 bases outside the gene matches. The CDR3 spells CAIGSGTSGARTGELFF. Here the CDR3 DNA reads TGTGCCATCGGTTCCGGGACTAGCGGGGCCCGAACCGGGGAGCTGTTTTTT.

This clone appeared a few times. The V gene is TRBV10-3, the J gene TRBJ1-5; D gene unclear. V lost 0 bases and J 0 bases, leaving 6 bases between the germline ends. This CDR3 comprises 15 residues. Looked up from germline, CDR1 is ENHRY and CDR2 is SYGVKD. The CDR3 is CAISESSDSNQPQHF. In nucleotides, the CDR3 is TGTGCCATCAGTGAGTCGTCAGATAGCAATCAGCCCCAGCATTTT.

The genes are TRBV10-1 and TRBJ2-3; possibly TRBD1 for D (6 bases). The length of the CDR3 is 15 residues. Trimming left V 6 bases short and J 0 bases short, with 13 bases between. Per germline, CDR1 WNHNN and CDR2 SYGVQD (reference sequence). CDR3 in DNA: TGCGCCAGCAGAGTCGGACAGAGCAGCACAGATACGCAGTATTTT. Translated, it gives CASRVGQSSTDTQYF.

V and J are TRBV11-2 and TRBJ1-2; D not resolved. Germline CDR1 is SGHAT and CDR2 is FQNNGV. V was clipped by 4 bases and J by 8 bases, with 14 bases between them. This CDR3 spans 13 amino acids. In nucleotides, the CDR3 is TGTGCCAGCAGCTCCTCCACTGTGTGGGGCTACACCTTC. This sequence encodes CASSSSTVWGYTF.

The table lists this clone with a count of one. The chain is built from TRBV10-3 and TRBJ1-1; TRBD1 agrees at 11 bases. The CDR3 has 15 residues. Trimming cost V 2 bases and J 4 bases; bases outside gene matches: 3. The V gene's germline CDR1 is ENHRY and CDR2 SYGVKD. As DNA, the CDR3 is TGTGCCATCAGTGAGGGACAGGGGGCGCGCACTGAAGCTTTCTTT. Protein product: CAISEGQGARTEAFF.

The rearrangement links TRBV15 to TRBJ1-1, with TRBD1 matching over 8 bases. V dropped 0 bases and J dropped 5; count of bases not matched to a gene: 17. Per the germline V gene, CDR1 is LNHNV and CDR2 is YYDKDF (reference sequence). The CDR3 runs 19 residues. In DNA, the CDR3 is TGTGCCACCAGCAGAGACCGGTTCGGGCAGGGGGCGCTTGAAACTGAAGCTTTCTTT. As protein: CATSRDRFGQGALETEAFF.

The chain employs TRBV30 and TRBJ2-2; TRBD2 aligns across 8 bases. Germline lookup yields CDR1 GTSNPN and CDR2 SVGIG (reference sequence). After removal of 0 bases from V and 1 base from J, the junction contained 10 bases not matched to a gene. The CDR3 sequence is 18 residues long. The CDR3 DNA reads TGTGCCTGGAGTGTCCATAAACCGGGGGGGCAGAACACCGGGGAGCTGTTTTTT. It translates to CAWSVHKPGGQNTGELFF.

The genes are TRBV11-3 and TRBJ2-3; the D gene is possibly TRBD2 (5 bases). V was pared by 5 bases and J by 0 bases, with 9 bases between. This CDR3 has 14 amino acids. The germline V gene encodes CDR1 SGHNT and CDR2 YENEEA. This CDR3 reads CASSDGVSTDTQYF. In nucleotides, the CDR3 is TGTGCCAGCAGCGACGGGGTTAGCACAGATACGCAGTATTTT.

The chain uses TRBV28 and TRBJ2-1, with TRBD2 identical over 9 bases. Trimming took 5 bases from V and 2 from J; bases not matched to a gene: 4. CDR3 length equals 15 residues. The V gene's germline CDR1 is MDHEN and CDR2 SYDVKM. The CDR3 coding sequence is TGTGCCAGCAGTGTGACTAGCGGTGCCTACAATGAGCAGTTCTTC. Translated: CASSVTSGAYNEQFF.

In its sample, this clone was seen a few times. The J gene is TRBJ2-5, the V gene TRBV7-2; D perhaps matches TRBD2 (6 bases). Trimming pared 6 bases from V and 3 bases from J, leaving 17 bases between. CDR1 SGHTA and CDR2 FQGNSA come from the germline V gene. This CDR3 spans 15 amino acids. CDR3 sequence (DNA): TGTGCCAGCAGTGATCCTCCCCGCGGGGAAGAGACCCAGTACTTC. Residues: CASSDPPRGEETQYF. Filled out from reference TRBV7-2 and TRBJ2-5, the complete variable domain reads GAGVSQSPSNKVTEKGKDVELRCDPISGHTALYWYRQSLGQGLEFLIYFQGNSAPDKSGLPSDRFSAERTGGSVSTLTIQRTQQEDSAVYLCASSDPPRGEETQYFGPGTRLLVL.